This passage covers 29 T cell receptor beta chains from one sample sequenced in a study of early T cells in non-severe SARS-CoV-2 infection. TCRdb passed the 5' RACE reads through MiXCR, listing each CDR3 protein once. Of about 36,000 distinct CDR3 sequences listed, about 9.3% were seen once; the top ten hold 12%. Sequenced sample: whole blood. These receptor sequences come from an adult who was a healthcare worker with PCR-confirmed SARS-CoV-2 infection or an uninfected control (not recorded which).

The V and J genes are TRBV10-3 and TRBJ2-7, with 12 positions matching TRBD1. Germline CDR1 is ENHRY and CDR2 is SYGVKD. The length of the CDR3 is 13 residues. Trimming cost V 9 bases and J 5 bases; bases outside gene matches: 5. The CDR3 sequence is CAITGQGAHEQYF. CDR3 coding DNA: TGTGCCATAACGGGACAGGGGGCCCACGAGCAGTACTTC.

This sequence joins TRBV28 and TRBJ1-2; weak D call: TRBD1 (6 bases). Per germline, CDR1 MDHEN and CDR2 SYDVKM. The CDR3 has 15 amino acids. Between the trimmed V and J ends, which lost 5 bases and 8 bases, there was a span of 21 bases. The CDR3 loop reads CASSPMDRLTMGYTF. The CDR3 DNA follows: TGTGCCAGCAGTCCGATGGACAGATTAACTATGGGCTACACCTTC.

This clonotype was seen a few times. The rearrangement links TRBV20-1 to TRBJ1-6, with D perhaps matching TRBD1 (6 bases). The CDR3 extends over 12 amino acids. Germline values: CDR1 DFQATT, CDR2 SNEGSKA (reference sequence). V lost 6 bases and J 10 bases, leaving 13 bases between the germline ends. The CDR3 coding sequence is TGCAGTGCATTGGGGGGCGCGTCACCCCTCCACTTT. Its translation is CSALGGASPLHF.

This clonotype was detected ten times or more. This sequence joins TRBV5-1 and TRBJ2-5; D possibly corresponds to TRBD2 (6 bases). The V gene's germline CDR1 is SGHRS and CDR2 YFSETQ. The V gene lost 5 bases and the J gene lost 2 bases, with 13 bases spanning the gap. The CDR3 loop spans 14 amino acids. CDR3 sequence: CASSGGSAQETQYF. Written as DNA, the CDR3 is TGCGCCAGCAGTGGGGGGTCTGCACAAGAGACCCAGTACTTC.

This clonotype was counted at least ten times. The genes are TRBV29-1 and TRBJ2-3; 9 bases are a match to TRBD2. The CDR3 is 14 residues long. Trimming at V came to 5 bases and at J to 0 bases, leaving 3 bases not matched to a gene. The germline gives CDR1 SQVTM, CDR2 ANQGSEA. The CDR3 is CSVSRGGSTDTQYF. For the CDR3, the DNA is TGCAGCGTTTCGCGGGGGGGTAGCACAGATACGCAGTATTTT.

The sample holds many counts of this clonotype. This chain uses TRBV14 with TRBJ2-6, with D unresolved. Looked up from germline, CDR1 is SGHDN and CDR2 is FVKESK. The CDR3 has 11 amino acids. V was trimmed by 5 bases and J by 8 bases, leaving 4 bases between them. The CDR3 nucleotides read TGTGCCAGCAGCTCAACCAACGTCCTGACTTTC. It codes for CASSSTNVLTF. Full variable domain (remainder filled in from reference TRBV14 and TRBJ2-6): EAGVTQFPSHSVIEKGQTVTLRCDPISGHDNLYWYRRVMGKEIKFLLHFVKESKQDESGMPNNRFLAERTGGTYSTLKVQPAELEDSGVYFCASSSTNVLTFGAGSRLTVL.

The chain joins TRBV6-1 to TRBJ1-5; the D is unclear. The CDR3 sequence is 13 residues long. Trimming left V 2 bases short and J 7 bases short, with 9 bases between. Germline V gene sequence: CDR1 MNHNS, CDR2 SASEGT. Written as DNA, the CDR3 is TGTGCCAGCAGTGAAAACTTTAGGCAGCCCCAGCATTTT. It codes for CASSENFRQPQHF.

The chain recombines TRBV5-1 with TRBJ2-5, with 13 bases that match TRBD2. The CDR3 is made up of 16 amino acids. Germline lookup yields CDR1 SGHRS and CDR2 YFSETQ. With 0 bases clipped from V and 7 bases from J, the junction kept 6 bases outside the gene matches. This CDR3 reads CASSLDGLAGAGTQYF. In DNA, the CDR3 is TGCGCCAGCAGCTTGGACGGACTAGCGGGGGCAGGGACCCAGTACTTC.

The chain has TRBV10-2 and TRBJ1-5; TRBD1 matches at 11 bases. Germline CDR1 is WSHSY and CDR2 is SAAADI. The CDR3 sequence is 16 residues long. Losses at the gene ends were 2 bases for V and 6 bases for J; bases not matched to a gene: 6. The CDR3 region has the DNA TGCGCCAGCAGTGAGGTAGGGACAGGGGGTGGTCAGCCCCAGCATTTT. This translates into CASSEVGTGGGQPQHF.

This clonotype was observed a few times. V usage is TRBV10-2 and J usage is TRBJ1-1; D ambiguous. Trimming left V 2 bases short and J 2 bases short, with 12 bases between. This CDR3 region has 15 residues. Germline V gene data show CDR1 as WSHSY and CDR2 as SAAADI. CDR3 region: CASSELRGKNTEAFF. In nucleotides, the CDR3 is TGCGCCAGCAGTGAGCTGCGTGGAAAAAACACTGAAGCTTTCTTT.

This clonotype was detected only a few times. J is TRBJ1-1 and V is TRBV19; 7 bases fit TRBD1. The ends lost 5 bases at V and 4 bases at J; junction bases unmatched: 7. CDR3 length: 14 residues. CDR1 and CDR2 from the germline V gene are LNHDA and SQIVND (reference sequence). The CDR3 is CASSVKQGSTEAFF. CDR3 in DNA: TGTGCCAGTAGTGTTAAACAGGGGAGCACTGAAGCTTTCTTT. Full variable domain (missing parts from reference TRBV19 and TRBJ1-1): DGGITQSPKYLFRKEGQNVTLSCEQNLNHDAMYWYRQDPGQGLRLIYYSQIVNDFQKGDIAEGYSVSREKKESFPLTVTSAQKNPTAFYLCASSVKQGSTEAFFGQGTRLTVV.

In this sample, this clonotype turned up a few times. V is TRBV29-1 and J is TRBJ2-6; tentatively, D is TRBD1 (5 bases). Germline V gene lookup returns CDR1 SQVTM and CDR2 ANQGSEA. V shed 6 bases and J shed 4 bases, with 10 bases lying between them. The CDR3 sequence is 13 residues long. CDR3 in DNA: TGCAGCGTCCGGACACTAGGGGCCAACGTCCTGACTTTC. Its protein is CSVRTLGANVLTF. The full variable domain, in which reference TRBV29-1 and TRBJ2-6 provide the parts outside the CDR3, is SAVISQKPSRDICQRGTSLTIQCQVDSQVTMMFWYRQQPGQSLTLIATANQGSEATYESGFVIDKFPISRPNLTFSTLTVSNMSPEDSSIYLCSVRTLGANVLTFGAGSRLTVL.

This clonotype has more than one count but fewer than ten. This chain uses TRBV29-1 with TRBJ2-3; 9 bases fit TRBD1. The CDR3 extends over 15 amino acids. Germline-derived CDR1 and CDR2 are SQVTM and ANQGSEA. Trimming at V came to 4 bases and at J to 3 bases, leaving 8 bases not matched to a gene. This chain's CDR3 is CSVGLGTGKTDTQYF. Written as DNA, the CDR3 is TGCAGCGTTGGTTTAGGGACAGGGAAAACAGATACGCAGTATTTT.

This clonotype was detected ten times or more. The chain combines TRBV12-3 or TRBV12-4 with TRBJ2-6; D possibly uses TRBD1 or TRBD2 (5 bases each). CDR3 size: 15 residues. V gave up 6 bases and J gave up 0 bases, with 9 bases separating them. CDR3 sequence (DNA): TGTGCCAGCAGCCCCGGGACCTCTGGGGCCAACGTCCTGACTTTC. It yields the protein CASSPGTSGANVLTF.

This clonotype showed up just a few times. The chain links TRBV2 to TRBJ2-5; no clear D gene. The CDR3 has 14 amino acids. The V and J ends lost 1 base and 7 bases respectively, with 13 bases between them. The germline gives CDR1 SNHLY, CDR2 FYNNEI. CDR3: CASSEGTSSGTQYF. DNA for the CDR3: TGTGCCAGCAGTGAAGGGACCTCGTCCGGGACCCAGTACTTC.

V and J are TRBV7-2 and TRBJ2-1; D uncertain. V was clipped by 3 bases and J by 3 bases, with 6 bases between them. The CDR3 spans 13 residues. Germline V CDR1 and CDR2: SGHTA, FQGNSA. The CDR3 nucleotides read TGTGCCAGCAGCTTTACCAACTACAATGAGCAGTTCTTC. Its protein product is CASSFTNYNEQFF.

This clonotype was counted ten times or more. The chain couples TRBV25-1 to TRBJ2-7; D is unresolved. Germline loops: CDR1 MGHDK, CDR2 SYGVNS. CDR3 length: 13 amino acids. V was clipped by 4 bases and J by 4 bases, with 11 bases between them. CDR3 nucleotides: TGTGCCAGCAGTGCCCCACCCCCTTACGAGCAGTACTTC. Translated, it gives CASSAPPPYEQYF.

This clonotype was observed at least ten times. The chain joins TRBV7-2 to TRBJ2-1, with no clear D. The germline V gene has CDR1 SGHTA and CDR2 FQGNSA. The CDR3 has 14 amino acids. Trimming took off 1 base at V and 5 bases at J, with 9 bases between the two ends. For the CDR3, the DNA is TGTGCCAGCAGCTTAGGGCCTGGGGACAATGAGCAGTTCTTC. Protein product: CASSLGPGDNEQFF.

This clonotype came up many times. V is TRBV18 and J is TRBJ2-7, with D unresolved. The V gene's germline CDR1 is KGHSH and CDR2 LQKENI. V was shortened by 3 bases and J by 2 bases, with 5 bases between the two germline ends. This CDR3 contains 12 residues. CDR3 in amino acids: CASSPAAYEQYF. The CDR3, as DNA: TGTGCCAGCTCACCGGCGGCCTACGAGCAGTACTTC.

This clonotype was counted only a few times. The chain recombines TRBV6-5 with TRBJ2-3; TRBD2 is a possible D gene (6 bases). Germline V gene data show CDR1 as MNHEY and CDR2 as SVGAGI. CDR3 size: 17 residues. V lost 5 bases and J lost 2, with 20 bases in between. The CDR3 region has the DNA TGTGCCAGCAGTGAAATTGGCGTGGGACTGCACACAGATACGCAGTATTTT. Amino acids: CASSEIGVGLHTDTQYF.

The V and J genes are TRBV6-1 and TRBJ1-2, with 7 bases that match TRBD1. The J segment lost 8 bases and the V segment lost 4 bases, leaving 7 bases of the junction unmatched. Germline CDR1 and CDR2: MNHNS and SASEGT. The CDR3 length is 13 residues. The CDR3 spells CASSVGTDEGYTF. The CDR3 coding sequence is TGTGCCAGCAGTGTCGGGACAGATGAAGGCTACACCTTC.

This chain joins TRBV29-1 and TRBJ2-7; 8 bases align to TRBD1. The CDR3 is made up of 13 amino acids. Trimming at V came to 4 bases and at J to 2 bases, leaving 4 bases not matched to a gene. Germline V gene sequence: CDR1 SQVTM, CDR2 ANQGSEA. Here the CDR3 DNA reads TGCAGCGTTGCCGGGACAGGTCCCTACGAGCAGTACTTC. Amino acid sequence: CSVAGTGPYEQYF.

This clonotype was picked up many times. The chain couples TRBV29-1 to TRBJ2-3; D tentatively fits TRBD1 or TRBD2 (5 bases each). CDR1 and CDR2 from the germline V gene are SQVTM and ANQGSEA. The CDR3 runs 14 residues. V was trimmed by 5 bases and J by 3 bases, leaving 15 bases between them. CDR3 in amino acids: CSVRAGRQTDTQYF. The CDR3 region has the DNA TGCAGCGTTCGGGCGGGCAGACAGACAGATACGCAGTATTTT.

This clonotype occurred many times. The chain combines TRBV5-1 with TRBJ1-1; D is possibly TRBD1 (5 bases). V was trimmed by 2 bases and J by 0 bases, leaving 8 bases between them. Germline CDR1 and CDR2: SGHRS and YFSETQ. This CDR3 has 14 residues. CDR3 coding DNA: TGCGCCAGCAGCTTCACAGGTTTGAACACTGAAGCTTTCTTT. Protein: CASSFTGLNTEAFF.

This clonotype was recorded at least ten times. This rearrangement joins TRBV6-5 to TRBJ2-7; TRBD2 matches at 11 bases. Trimming cost V 5 bases and J 2 bases; bases outside gene matches: 5. The CDR3 consists of 15 residues. Germline CDR1 reads MNHEY; CDR2 reads SVGAGI. In DNA form, the CDR3 reads TGTGCCAGCAGTAAGCTAGCGGGGGGAACCTACGAGCAGTACTTC. It encodes CASSKLAGGTYEQYF.

This clonotype has a count of ten or more. CDR3 DNA sequence: TGTGCCAGCAGCTCCCAAGGGGCTGGGACAGATACGCAGTATTTT. Encoded protein: CASSSQGAGTDTQYF. The V gene is TRBV5-4, the J gene TRBJ2-3; weak D call: TRBD1 (5 bases). Germline V gene lookup returns CDR1 SGHNT and CDR2 YYREEE (reference sequence). V shed 3 bases and J shed 3 bases, with 14 bases lying between them. The CDR3 extends over 15 amino acids.

J is TRBJ1-6 and V is TRBV9; D may be TRBD1 (5 bases). Trimming took 0 bases from V and 10 from J, leaving 11 bases between them. CDR1 is SGDLS, CDR2 YYNGEE, per germline. This CDR3 is 14 amino acids long. DNA for the CDR3: TGTGCCAGCAGCGTAGATGGGGAGGGGTCACCCCTCCACTTT. As protein: CASSVDGEGSPLHF.

The rearrangement uses TRBV5-4 and TRBJ2-1; possibly TRBD1 for D (6 bases). CDR3 length equals 15 residues. The V end lost 4 bases, the J end lost 3 bases, and 14 bases lay between the germline ends. Germline lookup yields CDR1 SGHNT and CDR2 YYREEE (reference sequence). The CDR3 is CASSPRQERYNEQFF. The CDR3, as DNA: TGTGCCAGCAGCCCCCGACAGGAGCGCTACAATGAGCAGTTCTTC.

The gene calls are TRBV7-2 and TRBJ1-6; D remains unclear. The CDR3 extends over 16 amino acids. CDR1 and CDR2 (germline): SGHTA, FQGNSA. V was shortened by 5 bases and J by 9 bases, with 20 bases between the two germline ends. The CDR3 nucleotides read TGTGCCAGCAGCCGAGAAGGCCCGGGTCGGGGTTCACCCCTCCACTTT. Translating it yields CASSREGPGRGSPLHF.